This TCR beta chain was obtained from a study of cytomegalovirus exposure and HLA in healthy donors (dated by TCRdb to the late 2010s). In the study overall: According to an earlier analysis of 587 of the donors, some 170 million T cells yielded over 90 million unique TCR beta sequences and 276 Gb of sequence data. An early release covering more than 500 HLA-typed donors comprised about 320 gigabases of sequencing data and approximately 80 million unique TCR sequences. Of the 300 to 500 genotyped donors, 80% to 90% were placed in the genetic ancestry cluster associated with self-reported Caucasian donors. The study aimed to test whether cataloging public T cell receptors could reveal signatures of past pathogen exposure. Using immunosequencing, the study profiled T cell repertoires from about 620 subjects and related those repertoires to cytomegalovirus serostatus. Besides the first cohort of hundreds of subjects, a separate validation cohort made up of over a hundred different subjects was used. To predict cytomegalovirus infection status, the study brought together high-throughput TCR immunosequencing, statistical association of individual TCRs with disease status, and machine learning. To study patterns of TCR occurrence, a later analysis re-analyzed previously published TCR beta repertoires from 700 or so donors and added high-resolution HLA genotyping. Rather than drawing on any new phenotypic data, the later analysis identified candidate immune exposures from TCR beta sequences and the way those sequences occurred across donors. An earlier analysis of approximately 640 of the donors applied high-throughput TCR beta sequencing to assess whether each TCR beta V gene segment acted as functional or pseudogenic. Donor age, sex, ethnicity and CMV serostatus were compiled alongside the repertoire data. A later genetic analysis took genome-wide SNP genotypes for about 55% of the roughly 670 donors and used that subset as a discovery cohort. All discovery cohort repertoires had been generated using a single sequencing platform. Class I and class II HLA loci were covered by the typing at four-digit resolution. Typing coverage differed by locus: A, B, C, DRB1 and DQB1 were typed in roughly 620-640 donors, DQA1 in 500 to 550, DPA1 in nearly 610, and DPB1 in about 450. Roughly 5 DR-DQ haplotypes were treated as single units for association and clustering because of strong linkage in the cohort. Among about 400 genotyped donors of the cohort, an average of around 240,000 unique TCR beta nucleotide sequences was sequenced per donor, of which 15% to 20% were non-productive.

The germline V gene (reference sequence) sets CDR1 to MNHNY and CDR2 to SVGAGI. Inclusive of the bounding cysteine and phenylalanine, the CDR3 is 14 residues long. This entry keeps only the CDR3 DNA: 42 bases, framed from base 1. For this chain, trimming is 5 bases at the V end and 1 base at the J end, and the number of junction bases without a gene match is 4. General conclusions and limits of the study: The study gave a list of 150 to 200 TCR beta chains associated with cytomegalovirus. The presence/absence analyses assumed that sequencing depth was roughly uniform across donors, and that assumption may not be true. In a later genetic analysis, a missense DCLRE1C variant was associated with V-gene and J-gene trimming of TCR beta chains, and the association was replicated in an independent cohort. HLA typing was unavailable for some donors at each locus, so association tests used only the typed subset. When HLA alleles, especially DR and DQ, strongly co-occurred, attributing TCR associations to individual alleles was difficult. A cluster of highly shared sequence variants was judged likely to be a technical artifact of the sequencing pipeline. It was suggested by the authors that the approach could potentially be generalized to other disease states and immunological phenotypes. Several of the top co-occurrence clusters appeared to be linked to parvovirus B19, influenza, CMV and Epstein-Barr virus, according to a later analysis. In a later genetic analysis, fewer N-insertions in productive TCRs were reported among donors in an Asian-associated ancestry cluster than the roughly 670-donor mean. Specific HLA alleles were associated with over 15,000 TCR beta sequences at a false discovery rate of 0.05 in a later analysis. Immune exposure information for the cohort was limited to CMV serostatus. Because the 87-base-pair reads could not distinguish some IMGT-functional V segments, including TRBV6-2 and TRBV6-3, those segments were excluded. In vitro tests confirmed that a few of the cytomegalovirus-associated TCR beta chains recognize cytomegalovirus antigens. According to a later analysis, most CMV-associated TCR beta chains appeared to be HLA-restricted, and the HLA associations seemed to be driven largely by CMV exposure. Correlated functional status among segregating V segments might reflect linkage disequilibrium, but an unknown experimental factor could not be ruled out. The earlier analysis of approximately 590 of the donors excluded some 16 rarely observed V segments, including chromosome 9 orphons, because counts were too low. Most TCR sequences were observed very rarely across donors, whereas some public TCRs were present in many individuals. According to a later analysis, TCR association rates differed among HLA loci, with DRB1 alleles showing the most associated TCRs and HLA-C alleles showing the fewest. An earlier analysis of roughly 570 of the donors showed that most TCR beta V segments appeared in productive rearrangements either about 90% or about 30% of the time, which broadly matched IMGT annotations. In a later analysis, HLA-associated TCR beta chains showed more clonal expansion and lower generation probabilities than non-associated chains that were equally common. In this cohort, only TCR beta chains were sequenced, and detectable features were limited by the absence of alpha or paired-chain data. A further reported finding was that TCR beta sequences accurately predicted the HLA-A and HLA-B alleles for most subjects in the first cohort. The classifier was reported to diagnose cytomegalovirus status with high specificity and sensitivity in both the original cohort and the validation cohort.

Library preparation was by the immunoSEQ multiplex PCR assay. For the multiplex PCR, a mixture combining 60 forward primers for TCR Vbeta segments and 13 reverse primers for TCR Jbeta segments was used. Amplification of the CDR3 region of rearranged TCR beta genes was performed with a multiplex PCR assay on genomic DNA. The amplified TCR beta libraries were sequenced on the Illumina HiSeq System as 87-base-pair reads. From the authors' description of their analysis: A later analysis tallied roughly 78 million unique TCR beta chains across the 666 repertoires, and about 12 million of those chains were shared by two or more donors. Raw reads were error-corrected and collapsed into unique sequences by a nearest-neighbor algorithm in which closely related sequences were merged to remove PCR and sequencing errors. CDR3 sequences were aligned to IMGT reference sequences to assign V, D and J gene segments. For a sequence to be retained, a match of at least six nucleotides to both a V gene segment and a J gene segment was required. A rearrangement counted as productive if the CDR3 had no stop codons and remained in frame with V and J, and every other rearrangement counted as non-productive. CDR3 was defined according to IMGT convention as the region running from the second conserved V-encoded cysteine to the conserved J-encoded phenylalanine. The earlier analysis of a few hundred of the donors excluded sequences that lacked an unambiguous match to a single V gene segment. In an earlier analysis of several hundred of the donors, V segments were called functional above 56.7% productive rearrangements and were called segregating when the between-donor standard deviation exceeded 5%. To diagnose cytomegalovirus status from the catalog of TCR beta chain sequences, a statistical classification framework was built. In a later analysis, V and J genes were assigned by comparing TCR nucleotide sequences against IMGT/GENE-DB human TR gene sequences. Using the TCRdist pipeline, a later analysis assigned CDR3 sequences along with most-parsimonious VDJ recombination scenarios. A later analysis defined each TCR beta chain by its CDR3 amino acid sequence plus V-gene family, and excluded reads lacking a unique V-gene family. To address suspected cross-contamination and a sequencing artifact, a later analysis removed 550 to 750 highly shared, low-generation-probability nucleotide sequences. A later analysis calculated a clonal expansion index for each public chain from normalized within-repertoire ranks of inferred template counts. Generation probabilities in a later analysis came from a VDJ recombination model fitted to out-of-frame rearrangements, and those results were checked against IGoR. In a later analysis, hypergeometric tests were used to score TCR-TCR, TCR-HLA and TCR-CMV co-occurrence, with a repertoire-size bias correction applied to TCR pairs. In a later analysis, false discovery rates were estimated by permuting HLA or CMV assignments 20 times. In a later analysis, co-occurring TCRs were grouped with DBSCAN, and TCRdist sequence similarity was added when clustering was performed within HLA-allele-positive subsets. Co-occurrence clustering excluded repertoires with fewer than 30,000 or more than 120,000 public chains, plus five with anomalous nucleotide sharing. TCRdb mirrors the immuneACCESS table, restricted to in-frame sequences. Some clones are absent from its copies; in checked studies, under half trace to an unresolved V gene, and the reason for the others is unknown. That table supplies the V and J calls and clone size; D and trimming were determined from the DNA. The sample table contains 150,000 to 200,000 clones; only one count was recorded for 77% of them. Together, the top ten hold about 1.5% of the sample.

The cohort comprised 710 or so healthy bone marrow donors. All cohort members were sampled while nominally healthy, although unrecorded immune exposures were likely present. The donor tested CMV seronegative and was one of the 352 seronegative cohort members. Every donor gave a peripheral blood sample, and the peripheral blood mononuclear cells from that sample were used for TCR beta sequencing. The Qiagen DNeasy Blood Extraction Kit was used to extract genomic DNA from the blood cell samples. In regard to this clone: Its recognized antigen is unknown. No per-base quality is available; no much larger clone lies one base away.

Sequenced input: PBMCs. This TCR came from a man aged 18 to 29 in good health and CMV-seronegative. The chain employs TRBV6-6 and TRBJ1-1; TRBD1 fits 7 bases in the junction. The CDR3 protein sequence reads: CASSPTGPNTEAFF. The nucleotides read TGTGCCAGCAGTCCGACAGGGCCGAACACTGAAGCTTTCTTT.